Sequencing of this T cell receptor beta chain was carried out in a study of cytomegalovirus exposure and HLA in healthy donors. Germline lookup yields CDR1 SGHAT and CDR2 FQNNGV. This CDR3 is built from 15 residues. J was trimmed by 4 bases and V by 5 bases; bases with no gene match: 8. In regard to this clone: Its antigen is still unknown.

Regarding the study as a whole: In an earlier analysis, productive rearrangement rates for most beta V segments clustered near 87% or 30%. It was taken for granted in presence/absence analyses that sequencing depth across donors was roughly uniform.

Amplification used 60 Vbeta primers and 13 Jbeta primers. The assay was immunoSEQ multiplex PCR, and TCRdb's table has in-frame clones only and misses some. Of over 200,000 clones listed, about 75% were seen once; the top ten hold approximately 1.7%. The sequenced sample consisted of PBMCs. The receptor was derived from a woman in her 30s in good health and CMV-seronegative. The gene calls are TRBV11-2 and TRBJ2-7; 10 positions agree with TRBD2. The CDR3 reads CASSQRTSGKYEQYF. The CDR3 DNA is TGTGCCAGCAGCCAAAGGACTAGCGGTAAATACGAGCAGTACTTC.